This T cell receptor (beta chain) derives from a study of vaccination and CD4 T cells after COVID-19. Study in general: Post-vaccine specimens were obtained a median about 70 days after dose two (range 14 to 241).

For this clonotype: Its specificity is not known.

Treatment of the sample: roughly ten-day PBMC culture with coronavirus spike peptide pools or control peptides (ViraFEST assay). The Oncomine TCR Beta short-read assay generated sequence data from the DNA of cultured CD4+ T cells. MiXCR, run by TCRdb on the PCR reads, gives a single entry per CDR3 protein. The sample has tens of thousands of distinct CDR3 sequences, around 48% seen once. The material sequenced was CD4+ T cells from blood, cultured in vitro. This clonotype was obtained from a human donor who had recovered from COVID-19.

CDR3 region: CASSRSGIGQPQHF. In DNA, the CDR3 is TGTGCCAGCAGCCGTAGCGGCATAGGGCAGCCCCAGCATTTT. J is TRBJ1-5 and V is TRBV6-1; D not certain. Germline CDR1 MNHNS, CDR2 SASEGT. Between the trimmed V and J ends, which lost 6 bases and 7 bases, there was a span of 16 bases. The CDR3 spans 14 residues.